One sample yielded the 6 T cell receptor beta chains listed below, sequenced in a study of blood T cell repertoires in COVID-19. Data came from immunoSEQ multiplex PCR; TCRdb stores just in-frame clones and leaves some out. In the table there are some 490,000 clones, approximately 91% of which are singletons. Sequenced: PBMCs or T cells enriched from blood (not recorded which). The receptors here all came from a woman aged 55-70 years who had recovered from COVID-19.

The gene calls are TRBV24-1 and TRBJ2-1; 8 bases agree with TRBD2. CDR1 KGHDR and CDR2 SFDVKD come from the germline V gene. The ends lost 1 base at V and 7 bases at J; junction bases unmatched: 5. The CDR3 has 15 residues. The DNA of the CDR3 is TGTGCCACCAGTGATTTCCCGGGGGGGGGAAATGAGCAGTTCTTC. The encoded protein is CATSDFPGGGNEQFF.

The V call is TRBV10-2, the J call TRBJ2-5; no clear D. Germline V gives CDR1 WSHSY, CDR2 SAAADI. The CDR3 length is 11 residues. V lost 4 bases, J lost 5 bases, and 5 bases lay in between. DNA of the CDR3: TGCGCCAGCAGTGCCTCCGAGACCCAGTACTTC. It codes for CASSASETQYF.

This chain connects TRBV13 to TRBJ2-2; 10 bases are shared with TRBD2. V was clipped by 5 bases and J by 3 bases; unmatched bases: 6. CDR3 length: 16 residues. CDR1 is PRHDT and CDR2 is FYEKMQ in the germline V gene (reference sequence). This chain's CDR3 is CASSLRAGGHTGELFF. The CDR3, as DNA: TGTGCCAGCAGCCTCAGAGCGGGGGGGCACACCGGGGAGCTGTTTTTT.

The chain is built from TRBV2 and TRBJ2-1; 10 bases fit TRBD2. Looked up from germline, CDR1 is SNHLY and CDR2 is FYNNEI. The CDR3 has 18 amino acids. J lost 8 bases, V lost 6 bases, and 19 bases had no gene match. The CDR3, as DNA: TGTGCCAGCAGCCCCAAGTACTTAGCGGGGGGCGAAGCGGATGAGCAGTTCTTC. Its translation: CASSPKYLAGGEADEQFF.

V is TRBV27 and J is TRBJ1-6; TRBD1 might be the D (5 bases). V lost 6 bases, J lost 7 bases, and 13 bases lay in between. Germline V gene sequence: CDR1 MNHEY, CDR2 SMNVEV (reference sequence). The CDR3 spans 14 residues. The CDR3 reads CASRTGGWNSPLHF. The CDR3 DNA reads as TGTGCCAGCAGAACCGGGGGTTGGAATTCACCCCTCCACTTT.

The rearrangement uses TRBV10-1 and TRBJ2-1, with 8 bases fitting TRBD2. In germline, CDR1 is WNHNN, CDR2 SYGVQD (reference sequence). The trim removed 3 bases at V and 0 bases at J, leaving 7 bases unmatched. The CDR3 is made up of 17 amino acids. The DNA for the CDR3 is TGCGCCAGCAGTGACCGTATAGCGGGGAGCTCCTACAATGAGCAGTTCTTC. It is translated as CASSDRIAGSSYNEQFF.